These T cell receptor beta chains were read from a single sample in a study of a mutant IDH1 vaccine in newly diagnosed glioma. Their recognized antigens are unknown. Here immunoSEQ multiplex PCR was the method, and the copy in TCRdb shows in-frame clones only, minus some. The table lists tens of thousands of clones, roughly three quarters of them singletons. The sample here was peripheral blood mononuclear cells (PBMCs), taken from a glioma patient whose treatment included an IDH1 peptide vaccine. These receptors all come from a man aged 18 to 29 with glioma. Some clones in this sample may be carry-over from other donors' samples. Both conserved end residues are part of each CDR3. Each record gives: D gene, clone size, J gene, V gene, CDR3 DNA, CDR3 protein. D genes are given only for firm matches. Size values are once, few and many counts, or a class for expanded clones, and some rows have none.

D gene: TRBD2
clone size: NA
J gene: TRBJ2-7
V gene: TRBV2
CDR3 DNA: TGTGAGTCCCAGCGGGGGACCTACGAGCAGTACTTC
CDR3 protein: CESQRGTYEQYF

D gene: NA
clone size: NA
J gene: TRBJ1-2
V gene: TRBV4-3
CDR3 DNA: TGCGCCAGCAGCCCCACGGAGGGTGGAAACTATGGCTACACCTTC
CDR3 protein: CASSPTEGGNYGYTF

D gene: NA
clone size: once
J gene: TRBJ1-3
V gene: TRBV10-3
CDR3 DNA: TGTGCCTTCGGGACCTCAACAAACACCATATATTTT
CDR3 protein: CAFGTSTNTIYF

D gene: NA
clone size: NA
J gene: TRBJ2-3
V gene: TRBV6-5
CDR3 DNA: TGTGCCAGCAGTATACCTAGCACAGATACGCAGTATTTT
CDR3 protein: CASSIPSTDTQYF

D gene: NA
clone size: NA
J gene: TRBJ1-4
V gene: TRBV18
CDR3 DNA: TGTGCCAGCTCACCGCCGGGTAATAGGGGAAATGAAAAACTGTTTTTT
CDR3 protein: CASSPPGNRGNEKLFF

D gene: NA
clone size: NA
J gene: TRBJ1-4
V gene: TRBV6-1
CDR3 DNA: TGTGCCAGCAGGCGCGAATTTGGGACTAATGAAAAACTGTTTTTT
CDR3 protein: CASRREFGTNEKLFF

D gene: NA
clone size: NA
J gene: TRBJ1-5
V gene: TRBV19
CDR3 DNA: TGTGCCAGTACCGGGGGACGGAGAAATCAGCCCCAGCATTTT
CDR3 protein: CASTGGRRNQPQHF

D gene: TRBD1
clone size: NA
J gene: TRBJ2-5
V gene: TRBV11-2
CDR3 DNA: TGTGCCAGCAGCATCGGGACAGGGTTGGAGACCCAGTACTTC
CDR3 protein: CASSIGTGLETQYF

D gene: NA
clone size: few
J gene: TRBJ1-1
V gene: TRBV30
CDR3 DNA: TGTGCCTGGAGTGTGGACACTGAAGCTTTCTTT
CDR3 protein: CAWSVDTEAFF

D gene: NA
clone size: NA
J gene: TRBJ1-3
V gene: TRBV5-1
CDR3 DNA: TGCGCCAGCAGCTTGGCCGCTCTAGGAACAGGGTACAATCCTGGAAACACCATATATTTT
CDR3 protein: CASSLAALGTGYNPGNTIYF

D gene: NA
clone size: few
J gene: TRBJ1-1
V gene: TRBV4-3
CDR3 DNA: TGCGCCAGCAGCCAGGGGACGTTGGACACTGAAGCTTTCTTT
CDR3 protein: CASSQGTLDTEAFF

D gene: NA
clone size: NA
J gene: TRBJ2-7
V gene: TRBV11-2
CDR3 DNA: TGTGCCAGCAGCTTCGCGACTCCACTTGGGCAGTACTTC
CDR3 protein: CASSFATPLGQYF

D gene: NA
clone size: NA
J gene: TRBJ2-6
V gene: TRBV4-1
CDR3 DNA: TGCGCCAGCAGCCAAGGACGGCCGACCTCTGGGGCCAACGTCCTGACTTTC
CDR3 protein: CASSQGRPTSGANVLTF

D gene: NA
clone size: NA
J gene: TRBJ1-3
V gene: TRBV18
CDR3 DNA: TGTGCCAGCTCGCGACAGGATAAGTCTGGAAACACCATATATTTT
CDR3 protein: CASSRQDKSGNTIYF

D gene: NA
clone size: NA
J gene: TRBJ1-6
V gene: TRBV5-1
CDR3 DNA: TGCGCCAGCAGCTTGAGGGGTCCAGTTGACTCCTATAATTCACCCCTCCACTTT
CDR3 protein: CASSLRGPVDSYNSPLHF

D gene: NA
clone size: NA
J gene: TRBJ2-1
V gene: TRBV9
CDR3 DNA: TGTGCCAGCAGCGTAGAGGGCGGGCTCCCCTACAATGAGCAGTTCTTC
CDR3 protein: CASSVEGGLPYNEQFF

D gene: TRBD1
clone size: few
J gene: TRBJ1-6
V gene: TRBV30
CDR3 DNA: TGTGCCTGGAGTAGAGGACAGGGGAATTCACCCCTCCACTTT
CDR3 protein: CAWSRGQGNSPLHF

D gene: NA
clone size: few
J gene: TRBJ1-3
V gene: TRBV30
CDR3 DNA: TGTGCCTGGAGTGTCACTGCAAGAAACACCATATATTTT
CDR3 protein: CAWSVTARNTIYF

D gene: TRBD1
clone size: once
J gene: TRBJ2-7
V gene: TRBV30
CDR3 DNA: TGTGCCTGGAGTGTCAGACAGGGGTCCAACGAGCAGTACTTC
CDR3 protein: CAWSVRQGSNEQYF

D gene: NA
clone size: NA
J gene: TRBJ1-5
V gene: TRBV18
CDR3 DNA: TGTGCCAGCTCACCACGGACTGAAAGGCCCCAGCATTTT
CDR3 protein: CASSPRTERPQHF

D gene: NA
clone size: NA
J gene: TRBJ1-6
V gene: TRBV5-6
CDR3 DNA: TGTGCCAGCAGCTTGGCCCTAGATTCACCCCTCCACTTT
CDR3 protein: CASSLALDSPLHF

D gene: TRBD1
clone size: NA
J gene: TRBJ1-1
V gene: TRBV5-4
CDR3 DNA: TGTGCCAGCAGATCAGGTCAGGGGGTATGGACTGAAGCTTTCTTT
CDR3 protein: CASRSGQGVWTEAFF

D gene: TRBD2
clone size: NA
J gene: TRBJ2-1
V gene: TRBV28
CDR3 DNA: TGTGCCAGCAGTAAAGGGGAGGAGAGCGGGAGCTATGAGCAGTTCTTC
CDR3 protein: CASSKGEESGSYEQFF

D gene: NA
clone size: NA
J gene: TRBJ1-1
V gene: TRBV19
CDR3 DNA: TGTGCCAGTAAGGGAGGGCAGGGTCGAGGTAGCACTGAAGCTTTCTTT
CDR3 protein: CASKGGQGRGSTEAFF

D gene: TRBD2
clone size: NA
J gene: TRBJ2-7
V gene: TRBV5-1
CDR3 DNA: TGCGCCAGCAGCTTGGCCATCGGCGGGAGCTCCTACGAGCAGTACTTC
CDR3 protein: CASSLAIGGSSYEQYF

D gene: TRBD2
clone size: NA
J gene: TRBJ2-7
V gene: TRBV10-3
CDR3 DNA: TGTGCCATTAGTCCTTCTAGCGGGCCCTACGAGCAGTACTTC
CDR3 protein: CAISPSSGPYEQYF

D gene: TRBD1
clone size: NA
J gene: TRBJ1-2
V gene: TRBV7-9
CDR3 DNA: TGTGCCAGCAGCACGACAGGGTTATTAGGAGGCTACACCTTC
CDR3 protein: CASSTTGLLGGYTF

D gene: NA
clone size: NA
J gene: TRBJ2-7
V gene: TRBV5-1
CDR3 DNA: TGCGCCAGCAGCTTGGGATACTACGAGCAGTACTTC
CDR3 protein: CASSLGYYEQYF

D gene: NA
clone size: NA
J gene: TRBJ1-4
V gene: TRBV19
CDR3 DNA: TGTGCCAGTAGTAAAGACACCAGAATGAGGAAACTGTTTTTT
CDR3 protein: CASSKDTRMRKLFF

D gene: NA
clone size: NA
J gene: TRBJ1-6
V gene: TRBV5-6
CDR3 DNA: TGTGCCAGCAGCTGGACGGGGGGCTCAAATTCACCCCTCCACTTT
CDR3 protein: CASSWTGGSNSPLHF

D gene: NA
clone size: few
J gene: TRBJ1-1
V gene: TRBV29-1
CDR3 DNA: TGCGCTTCAGCGGCGGACACTGAAGCTTTCTTT
CDR3 protein: CASAADTEAFF

D gene: NA
clone size: NA
J gene: TRBJ2-1
V gene: TRBV19
CDR3 DNA: TGTGCCAGTAGTAAGTACAATGAGCAGTTCTTC
CDR3 protein: CASSKYNEQFF

D gene: NA
clone size: NA
J gene: TRBJ1-2
V gene: TRBV19
CDR3 DNA: TGTGCCAGTAGTATAACGGGATCCTATGGCTACACCTTC
CDR3 protein: CASSITGSYGYTF

D gene: TRBD1
clone size: NA
J gene: TRBJ1-4
V gene: TRBV19
CDR3 DNA: TGTGCCAGTAGTAAGGGAGACAGGGAGTATGAAAAACTGTTTTTT
CDR3 protein: CASSKGDREYEKLFF

D gene: NA
clone size: NA
J gene: TRBJ1-2
V gene: TRBV2
CDR3 DNA: TGTGCCAGCACACCGAATGTACGGACAGCCGAAAATTACTATGGCTACACCTTC
CDR3 protein: CASTPNVRTAENYYGYTF

D gene: NA
clone size: NA
J gene: TRBJ1-2
V gene: TRBV2
CDR3 DNA: TGTGCCAGCATCCAGACGGTTGCTAACTATGGCTACACCTTC
CDR3 protein: CASIQTVANYGYTF

D gene: NA
clone size: NA
J gene: TRBJ2-1
V gene: TRBV5-1
CDR3 DNA: TGCGCCAGCAGCTTGGCCGGGCAGGGTACCTACAATGAGCAGTTCTTC
CDR3 protein: CASSLAGQGTYNEQFF

D gene: NA
clone size: NA
J gene: TRBJ1-1
V gene: TRBV7-2
CDR3 DNA: TGTGCCAGCAGCTTAGGCCATCGACGGAACACTGAAGCTTTCTTT
CDR3 protein: CASSLGHRRNTEAFF

D gene: TRBD2
clone size: NA
J gene: TRBJ2-3
V gene: TRBV6-4
CDR3 DNA: TGTGCCAGCAGTGAGCAGGGAGGGGATACGCAGTATTTT
CDR3 protein: CASSEQGGDTQYF

D gene: TRBD1
clone size: NA
J gene: TRBJ2-2
V gene: TRBV30
CDR3 DNA: TGTGCCTGGAGTGCCGGGACAGGGGCCGGGGAGCTGTTTTTT
CDR3 protein: CAWSAGTGAGELFF

D gene: TRBD1
clone size: NA
J gene: TRBJ1-2
V gene: TRBV18
CDR3 DNA: TGTGCCAGCTTTGCCGGGACAGCCAGGGATTACACCTTC
CDR3 protein: CASFAGTARDYTF

D gene: NA
clone size: NA
J gene: TRBJ2-2
V gene: TRBV27
CDR3 DNA: TGTGCCAGCAGCCCGACGGGAGGGGAGCTGTTTTTT
CDR3 protein: CASSPTGGELFF

D gene: NA
clone size: NA
J gene: TRBJ1-1
V gene: TRBV6-5
CDR3 DNA: TGTGCCAGCAGTTTCGGACGGATAATGAACACTGAAGCTTTCTTT
CDR3 protein: CASSFGRIMNTEAFF

D gene: NA
clone size: few
J gene: TRBJ1-1
V gene: TRBV18
CDR3 DNA: TGTGCCAGCTCAGCCGTGGTCCGGGGGGAAAGGAACACTGAAGCTTTCTTT
CDR3 protein: CASSAVVRGERNTEAFF

D gene: NA
clone size: NA
J gene: TRBJ2-3
V gene: TRBV7-9
CDR3 DNA: TGTGCCAGCAGCCAAAACAGTGCAGATACGCAGTATTTT
CDR3 protein: CASSQNSADTQYF

D gene: NA
clone size: NA
J gene: TRBJ2-5
V gene: TRBV4-3
CDR3 DNA: TGCGCCAGCAGCCAAGTTTGGGGGGGCGCGGAGACCCAGTACTTC
CDR3 protein: CASSQVWGGAETQYF

D gene: NA
clone size: NA
J gene: TRBJ1-1
V gene: TRBV7-2
CDR3 DNA: TGTGCCAGCAGCTTACAGGGATCCACTGAAGCTTTCTTT
CDR3 protein: CASSLQGSTEAFF

D gene: NA
clone size: few
J gene: TRBJ2-5
V gene: TRBV7-9
CDR3 DNA: TGTGCCAGCAGCCCCCCGTTGCTTGGGGGGAGGGAGACCCAGTACTTC
CDR3 protein: CASSPPLLGGRETQYF

D gene: NA
clone size: few
J gene: TRBJ2-7
V gene: TRBV7-9
CDR3 DNA: TGTGCCAGCAGCTTAGAAGTAACCGGACAGCAGTACTTC
CDR3 protein: CASSLEVTGQQYF

D gene: TRBD1
clone size: NA
J gene: TRBJ2-7
V gene: TRBV5-1
CDR3 DNA: TGCGCCAGCGCAAATTTACAGGGGGTCTCCTACGAGCAGTACTTC
CDR3 protein: CASANLQGVSYEQYF

D gene: NA
clone size: NA
J gene: TRBJ2-3
V gene: TRBV9
CDR3 DNA: TGTGCCAGCAGCGTAATGGGATCTAGCACAGATACGCAGTATTTT
CDR3 protein: CASSVMGSSTDTQYF

D gene: NA
clone size: NA
J gene: TRBJ1-3
V gene: TRBV5-6
CDR3 DNA: TGTGCCAGCAGCCGAAAACAGGGATCTGGAAACACCATATATTTT
CDR3 protein: CASSRKQGSGNTIYF

D gene: NA
clone size: NA
J gene: TRBJ1-1
V gene: TRBV15
CDR3 DNA: TGTGCCACCAGCAGAGAGATCCTCGATATTGAAGCTTTCTTT
CDR3 protein: CATSREILDIEAFF

D gene: TRBD1
clone size: few
J gene: TRBJ1-1
V gene: TRBV7-2
CDR3 DNA: TGTGCCAGCAGCTCCGGACCGGGACAGGGGGGAATGAACACTGAAGCTTTCTTT
CDR3 protein: CASSSGPGQGGMNTEAFF

D gene: NA
clone size: NA
J gene: TRBJ2-3
V gene: TRBV7-9
CDR3 DNA: TGTGCCAGCAGCCACCCACGGGGCCTTGGAACAGATACGCAGTATTTT
CDR3 protein: CASSHPRGLGTDTQYF

D gene: TRBD1
clone size: NA
J gene: TRBJ2-3
V gene: TRBV5-1
CDR3 DNA: TGCGCCAGCAGCTTAGACAGGGGGAGGGATACGCAGTATTTT
CDR3 protein: CASSLDRGRDTQYF

D gene: NA
clone size: NA
J gene: TRBJ1-1
V gene: TRBV10-3
CDR3 DNA: TGTGCCATCCTTGGGACATTAAACACTGAAGCTTTCTTT
CDR3 protein: CAILGTLNTEAFF

D gene: NA
clone size: few
J gene: TRBJ1-5
V gene: TRBV19
CDR3 DNA: TGTGCCAGTAGTATAGCGCGTCCTGGGCCGCCCCAGCATTTT
CDR3 protein: CASSIARPGPPQHF

D gene: NA
clone size: NA
J gene: TRBJ1-1
V gene: TRBV5-1
CDR3 DNA: TGCGCCAGCAGCCCGGGAGGGTTTGGGAACACTGAAGCTTTCTTT
CDR3 protein: CASSPGGFGNTEAFF

D gene: NA
clone size: NA
J gene: TRBJ2-7
V gene: TRBV6-6
CDR3 DNA: TGTGCCAGCAGTTACTCGGTAGGTGGATACGAGCAGTACTTC
CDR3 protein: CASSYSVGGYEQYF